This T cell receptor beta chain appears in the sequencing data of a study of T cell responses to AZD1222 COVID-19 vaccine. Regarding the study as a whole: Distributed over spike, vaccine-associated CD4 TCRs predominated at 160-218 and 743-854. The study found Spike-specific TCR breadth and depth rose after two AZD1222 doses.

This CDR3 is built from 15 residues. CDR1 and CDR2 from the germline V gene are MNHEY and SVGAGI. Trimming shortened V by 4 bases and J by 4 bases, and 14 bases separated the two germline ends. The data were produced by immunoSEQ multiplex PCR, yet TCRdb's version contains in-frame clones alone and is incomplete. The sample lists about 150,000 clones, 90% to 95% occurring once. This clone was detected only once. As yet, its antigen is unknown. The receptor's source is an adult in good health. The material sequenced was peripheral blood, taken on day 0 of AZD1222 vaccination. This rearrangement joins TRBV6-5 to TRBJ2-4; D ambiguous. The CDR3 region is CASSLRGSRKNIQYF. The CDR3 DNA follows: TGTGCCAGCAGTTTACGTGGCAGCCGGAAAAACATTCAGTACTTC.